The rows below give T cell receptor beta chains drawn from one sample of a study of graft-versus-host responses after intestinal transplantation. The method was immunoSEQ multiplex PCR; TCRdb's version includes in-frame clones alone and lacks a portion of them. The sample lists some 41,000 clones; 91% were seen once. This sample comprised PBMCs, obtained around 330 days after intestinal transplant. The receptors shown here come from a human patient who received an intestinal transplant, so some T cells may come from the graft donor. The CDR3 runs from the conserved cysteine through the conserved F or W. D genes are given only for firm matches. For some rows the clone size is stated as once, few or many, or as a class when expanded; others skip it.

>NA|NA|TRBV2|TRBJ2-7
TGTGCCAGCAGCCCTTCCCGGGACCCCTACGAGCAGTACTTC
CASSPSRDPYEQYF
>NA|NA|TRBV6-6|TRBJ2-4
TGTGCCAGCAGTCCCCGGGAAGCCAAAAACATTCAGTACTTC
CASSPREAKNIQYF
>NA|TRBD2|TRBV6-9|TRBJ2-5
TGTGCCAGCAGTTACTCCCTAGCGGGGGAAGAGACCCAGTACTTC
CASSYSLAGEETQYF
>NA|NA|TRBV5-5|TRBJ1-5
TGTGCCAGCAGCTTGGCCCAATTAAGTCAGCCCCAGCATTTT
CASSLAQLSQPQHF
>once|TRBD1|TRBV2|TRBJ1-3
TGTGCCAGCAGTGGATACGGGACAGGATACTCTGGAAACACCATATATTTT
CASSGYGTGYSGNTIYF
>NA|NA|TRBV7-3|TRBJ1-2
TGTGCCAGCAGCTTTGGGGCCGGCTATGGCTACACCTTC
CASSFGAGYGYTF
>NA|NA|TRBV6-6|TRBJ1-2
TGTGCCAGCAGTTCGATTCGCTATGGCTACACCTTC
CASSSIRYGYTF
>NA|NA|TRBV18|TRBJ2-1
TGTGCCAGCTCACCACTGACAGGTGATTACAATGAGCAGTTCTTC
CASSPLTGDYNEQFF
>NA|TRBD2|TRBV10-3|TRBJ2-3
TGTGCCATCAGACGGACTAGCGCGAGCACAGATACGCAGTATTTT
CAIRRTSASTDTQYF
>NA|NA|TRBV7-9|TRBJ2-5
TGTGCCAGCAGCTTAAATGGACCCACCCAGTACTTC
CASSLNGPTQYF
>once|TRBD1|TRBV27|TRBJ1-1
TGTGCCAGCAGTTTATTGACAGGGGGAAACACTGAAGCTTTCTTT
CASSLLTGGNTEAFF
>NA|NA|TRBV10-1|TRBJ2-7
TGCGCCAGCAGTGCTGGGACAAGGGGGTCCTACGAGCAGTACTTC
CASSAGTRGSYEQYF
>few|NA|TRBV29-1|TRBJ2-7
TGCAGCGTTGAAGATTACACTGTCTCCTACGAGCAGTACTTC
CSVEDYTVSYEQYF
>NA|NA|TRBV5-6|TRBJ2-1
TGTGCCAGCAGCTCGACGGTCAATGAGCAGTTCTTC
CASSSTVNEQFF
>NA|NA|TRBV18|TRBJ1-4
TGTGCCAGCTCACCACCGGGCAGGAGTAATGAAAAACTGTTTTTT
CASSPPGRSNEKLFF
>NA|NA|TRBV6-5|TRBJ1-2
TGTGCCAGCAGAAAGGGAAATGGCTACACCTTC
CASRKGNGYTF
>once|NA|TRBV7-3|TRBJ1-3
TGTGCCAGCAGCTTAGTTCGGACAGCCTACTCTGGAAACACCATATATTTT
CASSLVRTAYSGNTIYF
>NA|NA|TRBV9|TRBJ2-2
TGTGCCAGCAGCGTAGGGCTAGCCAACACCGGGGAGCTGTTTTTT
CASSVGLANTGELFF
>NA|TRBD1|TRBV5-6|TRBJ2-3
TGTGCCAGCAGCCTGCAAACCACAGGGGGCTTTAGAGATACGCAGTATTTT
CASSLQTTGGFRDTQYF
>NA|NA|TRBV2|TRBJ2-7
TGTGCCAGCAGTGAAAAGTCGGTCCTCTACGAGCAGTACTTC
CASSEKSVLYEQYF
>once|NA|TRBV4-1|TRBJ2-5
TGCGCCAGCAGCCAAGATCTATTCGGAGGGACTCGCGTAGAGACCCAGTACTTC
CASSQDLFGGTRVETQYF
>NA|NA|TRBV5-1|TRBJ2-5
TGCGCCAGCAGCTTGGAACGCCCCCAAGAGACCCAGTACTTC
CASSLERPQETQYF
>NA|NA|TRBV15|TRBJ2-3
TGTGCCACCAGCAGAGGGGGGGCGTGGGGCACAGATACGCAGTATTTT
CATSRGGAWGTDTQYF
>NA|NA|TRBV28|TRBJ2-3
TGTGCCAGCAGTTTACTAAGGATCACTAGCACAGATACGCAGTATTTT
CASSLLRITSTDTQYF
>NA|TRBD1|TRBV9|TRBJ2-5
TGTGCCAGCAGCCCCCAGGGACAGATCCAAGAGACCCAGTACTTC
CASSPQGQIQETQYF
>NA|NA|TRBV6-5|TRBJ1-4
TGTGCCAGCAGTTACGTGGCCAACCTAAATGAAAAACTGTTTTTT
CASSYVANLNEKLFF
>NA|NA|TRBV27|TRBJ2-3
TGTGCCAGCAGTCCAACCCCTTACTTCCTCACGGATACGCAGTATTTT
CASSPTPYFLTDTQYF
>NA|TRBD1|TRBV4-2|TRBJ1-2
TGTGCCAGCAGCCAAGGCGCAGGGGGCTATGGCTACACCTTC
CASSQGAGGYGYTF
>once|NA|TRBV28|TRBJ1-5
TGTGCCGGTGTTAAGAACACTGACTTTAGCAATCAGCCCCAGCATTTT
CAGVKNTDFSNQPQHF
>NA|TRBD1|TRBV11-2|TRBJ2-4
TGTGCCAGCAGCGCCGACAGGGGATTCGGAAACATTCAGTACTTC
CASSADRGFGNIQYF